Below, one TCR beta chain is given with its context. Using immunoSEQ multiplex PCR, the repertoire was profiled, and TCRdb retains in-frame clones only, with some absent. The sample has roughly 2.5 million clones; over 85% are singletons. Germline V CDR1 and CDR2: SEHNR, FQNEAQ (reference sequence). J was trimmed by 5 bases and V by 5 bases; bases with no gene match: 8. The CDR3 is 16 residues long. This record comes from a study of shared clonotypes between healthy human individuals. This clonotype originated in a man aged 18 to 30 in good health. The specimen was naive CD4+ T cells sorted from blood. The subset was: CD45RA+ positively selected. This rearrangement joins TRBV7-9 to TRBJ1-5; 11 positions agree with TRBD1. The CDR3 sequence: CASSLGDRGGDQPQHF. The CDR3 region has the DNA TGTGCCAGCAGCCTAGGGGACAGGGGGGGAGATCAGCCCCAGCATTTT.